What follows are 21 T cell receptor beta chains derived from one specimen sequenced in a study of spatial heterogeneity in lung cancer. Points from the study as a whole: Expanded alpha and beta TCR counts within tumors tracked tumor mutation counts.

The time point here: sample taken at primary tumor resection. Each CDR3 protein gets one entry after TCRdb re-called the 5' RACE reads with MiXCR. Among around 100,000 distinct CDR3 sequences listed, approximately 4% were seen once. The antigens these receptors bind are not known. The specimen was lung tumor tissue, collected at surgery. The receptors come from a male donor with early-stage non-small cell lung cancer.

This clonotype came up many times. The rearrangement links TRBV11-2 to TRBJ2-1; 10 bases align to TRBD2. The CDR3 consists of 16 residues. After removal of 2 bases from V and 9 bases from J, the junction contained 10 bases not matched to a gene. Germline CDR1 is SGHAT and CDR2 is FQNNGV. The CDR3 nucleotides read TGTGCCAGCAGCTTACGTTCTAGCGGGAGTAGCGGTGAGCAGTTCTTC. Translating gives CASSLRSSGSSGEQFF.

This clonotype was counted a few times. This rearrangement joins TRBV5-1 to TRBJ2-5, with D maybe TRBD2 (5 bases). Germline lookup yields CDR1 SGHRS and CDR2 YFSETQ. Deletions cut 1 base from V and 1 base from J, with 11 bases between. This CDR3 is 15 amino acids long. The CDR3 sequence: CASSLSATIQETQYF. The CDR3 coding sequence is TGCGCCAGCAGCTTGAGTGCGACTATCCAAGAGACCCAGTACTTC. Variable domain in full (rest from reference TRBV5-1 and TRBJ2-5): KAGVTQTPRYLIKTRGQQVTLSCSPISGHRSVSWYQQTPGQGLQFLFEYFSETQRNKGNFPGRFSGRQFSNSRSEMNVSTLELGDSALYLCASSLSATIQETQYFGPGTRLLVL.

Many counts were recorded for this clonotype. The chain combines TRBV4-1 with TRBJ2-5, with a possible D match to TRBD1 (5 bases). Germline CDR1 and CDR2: MGHRA and YSYEKL. The V and J ends lost 4 bases and 1 base respectively, with 10 bases between them. There are 14 residues in the CDR3. CDR3 sequence reads: CASSPRQSQETQYF. CDR3 bases: TGCGCCAGCAGCCCCCGACAGTCCCAAGAGACCCAGTACTTC.

Ten or more counts support this clonotype. The rearrangement links TRBV28 to TRBJ1-5; no definite D call. The CDR3 consists of 14 residues. CDR1 is MDHEN, CDR2 SYDVKM, per germline. The V and J ends lost 6 bases and 6 bases respectively, with 15 bases between them. In DNA, the CDR3 is TGTGCCAGCAGCCCTGCGGGCCCCCGTCAGCCCCAGCATTTT. Its translation is CASSPAGPRQPQHF.

This clonotype has more than one count but fewer than ten. This chain uses TRBV5-4 with TRBJ2-5, with 8 nucleotides matching TRBD1. V was clipped by 4 bases and J by 3 bases; unmatched bases: 8. Germline V gives CDR1 SGHNT, CDR2 YYREEE (reference sequence). The CDR3 totals 15 residues. The chain's CDR3 is CASSPPDREEETQYF. The DNA of the CDR3 is TGTGCCAGCAGCCCCCCGGACAGGGAAGAAGAGACCCAGTACTTC. Filled out from reference TRBV5-4 and TRBJ2-5, the complete variable domain reads ETGVTQSPTHLIKTRGQQVTLRCSSQSGHNTVSWYQQALGQGPQFIFQYYREEENGRGNFPPRFSGLQFPNYSSELNVNALELDDSALYLCASSPPDREEETQYFGPGTRLLVL.

V is TRBV9 and J is TRBJ1-1, with a tentative D call TRBD1 (6 bases). The V end lost 0 bases, the J end lost 0 bases, and 15 bases lay between the germline ends. Per the germline V gene, CDR1 is SGDLS and CDR2 is YYNGEE. CDR3 length: 17 residues. The CDR3 is CASSVGPTGGLNTEAFF. The CDR3 DNA sequence: TGTGCCAGCAGCGTAGGCCCGACAGGAGGCCTGAACACTGAAGCTTTCTTT.

This chain joins TRBV20-1 and TRBJ1-6, with D unclear. The CDR3 runs 15 residues. Germline CDR1 is DFQATT and CDR2 is SNEGSKA (reference sequence). Trimming took off 4 bases at V and 7 bases at J, with 17 bases between the two ends. Written as DNA, the CDR3 is TGCAGTGCTAATAACGCAGGCACCTCCAATTCACCCCTCCACTTT. This codes for CSANNAGTSNSPLHF.

This clonotype was observed at least ten times. V usage is TRBV24-1 and J usage is TRBJ2-7; 11 bases are shared with TRBD2. CDR1 is KGHDR, CDR2 SFDVKD, per germline. The junction had 14 bases not matched to a gene; V was cut back by 8 bases and J by 0 bases. This CDR3 has 18 residues. CDR3 amino acids: CATITPGLAENASYEQYF. CDR3 nucleotide sequence: TGTGCCACCATCACGCCGGGACTAGCGGAAAATGCCTCCTACGAGCAGTACTTC.

This clonotype was recorded a few times. The genes are TRBV7-9 and TRBJ2-7; D may be TRBD1 (6 bases). CDR3 length: 10 amino acids. The ends were cut back, 11 bases at V and 4 bases at J, with 9 bases in the middle. CDR1 SEHNR and CDR2 FQNEAQ come from the germline V gene (reference sequence). The chain's CDR3 is CAWGQYEQYF. The CDR3 DNA reads as TGTGCCTGGGGGCAGTACGAGCAGTACTTC.

This clonotype was seen many times. The chain is built from TRBV20-1 and TRBJ2-7; 10 bases are a match to TRBD2. Trimming took 0 bases from V and 4 from J; bases not matched to a gene: 9. This CDR3 has 16 residues. Per the germline V gene, CDR1 is DFQATT and CDR2 is SNEGSKA (reference sequence). CDR3 sequence reads: CSARDLTSGKRYEQYF. The CDR3 nucleotides are TGCAGTGCTAGAGATCTCACTAGCGGGAAAAGGTACGAGCAGTACTTC.

At least ten counts were recorded for this clonotype. The rearrangement links TRBV11-2 to TRBJ2-2, with D possibly called TRBD1 or TRBD2 (5 bases each). The CDR3 sequence is 15 residues long. The germline V gene has CDR1 SGHAT and CDR2 FQNNGV. Trimming removed 7 bases from V and 1 base from J, with 13 bases in between. CDR3 bases: TGTGCCAGCATTCTCGGGGCCCAGAACACCGGGGAGCTGTTTTTT. Protein product: CASILGAQNTGELFF.

This clonotype was found many times. V gene TRBV3-1 combines with J gene TRBJ2-7; no clear D gene. Germline CDR1 reads LGHDT; CDR2 reads YNNKEL (reference sequence). This CDR3 comprises 17 residues. Trimming removed 0 bases at V and 1 base at J, with 16 bases between. CDR3 residues: CASSQEYVGPASYEQYF. The CDR3 DNA is TGTGCCAGCAGCCAAGAATACGTAGGGCCGGCTTCCTACGAGCAGTACTTC.

In this sample, this clonotype turned up many times. The chain couples TRBV7-9 to TRBJ2-1, with D unclear. V was trimmed by 7 bases and J by 5 bases, leaving 6 bases between them. The CDR3 has 11 residues. Germline V gives CDR1 SEHNR, CDR2 FQNEAQ (reference sequence). The chain's CDR3 is CASNKDNEQFF. Written as DNA, the CDR3 is TGTGCCAGCAACAAGGACAATGAGCAGTTCTTC. Supplemented by reference TRBV7-9 and TRBJ2-1, the full variable domain reads DTGVSQNPRHKITKRGQNVTFRCDPISEHNRLYWYRQTLGQGPEFLTYFQNEAQLEKSRLLSDRFSAERPKGSFSTLEIQRTEQGDSAMYLCASNKDNEQFFGPGTRLTVL.

This clonotype was found many times. J is TRBJ1-1 and V is TRBV10-2; D is possibly TRBD1 (5 bases). This CDR3 spans 14 amino acids. Germline V gene lookup returns CDR1 WSHSY and CDR2 SAAADI. Trimming took off 10 bases at V and 4 bases at J, with 19 bases between the two ends. The CDR3, as DNA: TGCGCCACCAGAAATTTCAGGGTGGGCACTGAAGCTTTCTTT. Translation: CATRNFRVGTEAFF.

This clonotype has ten or more counts. This chain uses TRBV5-1 with TRBJ2-3, with 7 nucleotides matching TRBD1. Trimming cost V 3 bases and J 6 bases; bases outside gene matches: 1. Germline-derived CDR1 and CDR2 are SGHRS and YFSETQ. The CDR3 loop spans 12 amino acids. This CDR3 reads CASSSQGDTQYF. In DNA, the CDR3 is TGCGCCAGCAGCTCACAGGGGGATACGCAGTATTTT.

This clonotype appeared many times. V gene TRBV9 combines with J gene TRBJ2-1; D is perhaps TRBD2 (5 bases). The V and J ends lost 3 bases and 7 bases respectively, with 8 bases between them. CDR1 and CDR2 (germline): SGDLS, YYNGEE. This CDR3 comprises 12 residues. The CDR3: CASSGSANEQFF. The CDR3 region has the DNA TGTGCCAGCAGCGGTAGCGCAAATGAGCAGTTCTTC. Filled out from reference TRBV9 and TRBJ2-1, the complete variable domain reads DSGVTQTPKHLITATGQRVTLRCSPRSGDLSVYWYQQSLDQGLQFLIQYYNGEERAKGNILERFSAQQFPDLHSELNLSSLELGDSALYFCASSGSANEQFFGPGTRLTVL.

A few counts support this clonotype. V is TRBV5-1 and J is TRBJ2-1; possible D gene TRBD1, 6 bases. Germline V gene sequence: CDR1 SGHRS, CDR2 YFSETQ. The CDR3 totals 14 residues. Trimming took off 0 bases at V and 4 bases at J, with 8 bases between the two ends. The CDR3 loop reads CASSLGTDYNEQFF. The DNA of the CDR3 is TGCGCCAGCAGCTTGGGGACAGATTACAATGAGCAGTTCTTC.

In its sample, this clonotype was seen many times. The chain joins TRBV29-1 to TRBJ1-2, with D hard to call. Germline values: CDR1 SQVTM, CDR2 ANQGSEA. The CDR3 loop spans 15 amino acids. V lost 0 bases and J 7 bases, leaving 18 bases between the germline ends. CDR3 nucleotide sequence: TGCAGCGTTGAAGATCGCGCAGGCCCAGGAGGTGGCTACACCTTC. Translation gives CSVEDRAGPGGGYTF. Supplemented by reference TRBV29-1 and TRBJ1-2, the full variable domain reads SAVISQKPSRDICQRGTSLTIQCQVDSQVTMMFWYRQQPGQSLTLIATANQGSEATYESGFVIDKFPISRPNLTFSTLTVSNMSPEDSSIYLCSVEDRAGPGGGYTFGSGTRLTVV.

With regard to this clonotype: A read error may be the cause here, since a much bigger clone is one base away. The chain combines TRBV28 with TRBJ1-3; D gene ambiguous. V was clipped by 7 bases and J by 8 bases, with 12 bases between them. There are 12 residues in the CDR3. Germline lookup yields CDR1 MDHEN and CDR2 SYDVKM. The CDR3 DNA is TGTGCCAGCAAAAAATTCCGGGACACCATATATTTT. Its translation is CASKKFRDTIYF.

This clonotype occurred a few times. The rearrangement links TRBV20-1 to TRBJ2-2; D unclear. The ends were cut back, 1 base at V and 6 bases at J, with 6 bases in the middle. The CDR3 length is 12 residues. Germline CDR1 DFQATT, CDR2 SNEGSKA (reference sequence). The DNA for the CDR3 is TGCAGTGCTAGAGGCGCGCCCGGGGAGCTGTTTTTT. It specifies CSARGAPGELFF.

This clonotype was counted ten times or more. This chain links TRBV7-9 with TRBJ2-3; D possibly corresponds to TRBD1 (5 bases). Trimming removed 4 bases from V and 5 bases from J, with 19 bases in between. This CDR3 is 16 amino acids long. CDR1 and CDR2 (germline): SEHNR, FQNEAQ (reference sequence). The CDR3 sequence: CASSYTGPISLDTQYF. The CDR3 DNA is TGTGCCAGCAGCTACACAGGACCAATTTCTTTAGATACGCAGTATTTT. The full variable domain, completed using reference TRBV7-9 and TRBJ2-3, is DTGVSQNPRHKITKRGQNVTFRCDPISEHNRLYWYRQTLGQGPEFLTYFQNEAQLEKSRLLSDRFSAERPKGSFSTLEIQRTEQGDSAMYLCASSYTGPISLDTQYFGPGTRLTVL.